The 31 T cell receptor beta chains in this list originate from one sample, sequenced in a study of tissue T cells after allogeneic stem cell transplantation. Measured with immunoSEQ multiplex PCR; TCRdb has only the in-frame clones, and not every one. The table shows 20,000 to 25,000 clones, with roughly two thirds occurring only once. Sequencing was performed on spleen. The receptors shown here come from a female BALB/c mouse in good health. For this strain, the MHC haplotype corresponds to H2-d.

About this clone itself: The germline and genes are mouse ones. Read data end 1 residue before the CDR3 end; the end is taken from the germline J gene. The chain recombines TRBV13-3 with TRBJ2-4; D may be TRBD1 (6 bases). Germline V CDR1 and CDR2: NNHDY, SYVADS. The ends were cut back, 5 bases at V and 5 bases at J, with 12 bases in the middle. The CDR3 has 13 amino acids. The part of the CDR3 DNA that was read is TGTGCCAGCAGGCCCCGGGACACAAACACCTTGTAC. Its translation is CASRPRDTNTLY. The entire CDR3 sequence reads CASRPRDTNTLYF.

On this clone itself: Gene names denote mouse genes. The sequence runs out 1 residue before the end of the CDR3; the remainder is reconstructed from the germline J gene. The gene calls are TRBV13-2 and TRBJ2-4; D remains ambiguous. Trimming pared 5 bases from V and 1 base from J, leaving 2 bases between. The CDR3 has 11 residues. Germline CDR1 is NNHNN and CDR2 is SYGAGS (reference sequence). CDR3 DNA (partial): TGTGCCAGCGGGGGTCAAAACACCTTGTAC. This sequence encodes CASGGQNTLY. The full CDR3 reads CASGGQNTLYF.

About this clone itself: Mouse germline and gene names are used. The sequenced fragment ends 1 residue before the CDR3 boundary, so the rest is inferred from the germline J gene. The chain carries TRBV16 and TRBJ2-4; TRBD1 agrees at 10 bases. Germline V lookup: CDR1 SGHSA, CDR2 FRNQAP. The length of the CDR3 is 14 residues. Trimming took 4 bases from V and 6 from J; bases not matched to a gene: 4. The CDR3 here is CASSSRQGANTLYF. CDR3 bases read: TGTGCAAGCAGCTCTCGACAGGGGGCCAACACCTTGTAC.

About this clone itself: Genes here carry mouse names. The CDR3 extends 1 residue past the end of the read, so its final part is completed from the germline J gene. V usage is TRBV5 and J usage is TRBJ1-2, with TRBD1 as a possible D gene (6 bases). Deletions cut 0 bases from V and 1 base from J, with 12 bases between. Germline loops: CDR1 LGHNA, CDR2 YNLKQL (reference sequence). The CDR3 is 16 amino acids. The sequenced CDR3 bases are TGTGCCAGCAGCCAAGAGGGGGGACAAAAAAACTCCGACTACACC. Protein sequence: CASSQEGGQKNSDYT. The full CDR3 is CASSQEGGQKNSDYTF.

As regards this clone: The gene symbols are mouse symbols. The CDR3 end is not reached by the read, which stops 1 residue before it; the germline J gene fills it in. The chain couples TRBV31 to TRBJ2-7, with 8 bases fitting TRBD2. The length of the CDR3 is 13 residues. The J segment lost 0 bases and the V segment lost 4 bases, leaving 2 bases of the junction unmatched. Per the germline V gene, CDR1 is GKSSPN and CDR2 is SITVG. Incomplete CDR3 DNA: TGTGCCTGGATGGGGGGGGGCTCCTATGAACAGTAC. It codes for CAWMGGGSYEQY. The entire CDR3 protein is CAWMGGGSYEQYF.

This clone is a singleton in its sample. Gene names refer to mouse genes. The missing CDR3 end, 1 residue past where the read stops, is filled in from the germline J gene. The rearrangement links TRBV14 to TRBJ2-4; 9 bases agree with TRBD2. The germline V gene encodes CDR1 SGHDT and CDR2 FRDEAV. V lost 5 bases to trimming and J lost 8 bases; unmatched junction nucleotides: 6. The CDR3 length is 13 residues. The sequenced part of the CDR3 DNA is TGTGCCAGCAGCCCCGACTGGGGGCGCACCTTGTAC. Protein: CASSPDWGRTLY. The whole CDR3 sequence is CASSPDWGRTLYF.

Remarks on this clone: Mouse gene names apply. Read coverage stops 1 residue before the CDR3 terminus; the germline J gene supplies the remainder. The chain couples TRBV29 to TRBJ1-2, with D perhaps matching TRBD1 (6 bases). Trimming stripped 0 bases from V and 4 bases from J, with 9 bases between. This CDR3 region has 14 residues. Germline V CDR1 and CDR2: MSHET, SYDVDS. CDR3 sequence: CASSLSRGGSDYTF. CDR3 DNA (partial): TGTGCTAGCAGTTTATCCAGGGGCGGCTCCGACTACACC. Filled out from reference TRBV29 and TRBJ1-2, the complete variable domain reads DMKVTQMPRYLIKRMGENVLLECGQDMSHETMYWYRQDPGLGLQLIYISYDVDSNSEGDIPKGYRVSRKKREHFSLILDSAKTNQTSVYFCASSLSRGGSDYTFGSGTRLLVI.

About this clone: Gene names denote mouse genes. The read finishes 1 residue shy of the CDR3 end, and the germline J gene is used to complete it. V is TRBV5 and J is TRBJ2-5, with 10 bases fitting TRBD2. Germline trimming cut 0 bases from V and 2 bases from J; bases unmatched to any gene: 2. Looked up from germline, CDR1 is LGHNA and CDR2 is YNLKQL (reference sequence). The CDR3 extends over 16 amino acids. The sequenced CDR3 bases are TGTGCCAGCAGCCAAGATACTGGGGGGGTCCAAGACACCCAGTAC. It yields the protein CASSQDTGGVQDTQY. The entire CDR3 reads CASSQDTGGVQDTQYF.

Points on this clone: Gene names and germline refer to mouse. Coverage ceases 1 residue before the CDR3 finishes, and the germline J gene fills in the end. The V and J genes are TRBV4 and TRBJ2-4, with TRBD2 matching 8 bases. The CDR3 contains 15 residues. The V and J ends lost 4 bases and 2 bases, in that order; junction bases with no gene match: 5. Germline CDR1 and CDR2: LGHDT and YNNKQL (reference sequence). The part of the CDR3 DNA that was read is TGTGCCAGCAGCTCCACTGGGGGACTTCAAAACACCTTGTAC. Protein sequence: CASSSTGGLQNTLY. The full CDR3 sequence reads CASSSTGGLQNTLYF.

Points on this clone: An end of the junction does not agree with germline; a read error may underlie this. Mouse germline and gene names are used. The read comes to an end 1 residue before the CDR3 does, leaving the germline J gene to fill in the end. This chain connects TRBV13-1 to TRBJ1-1; unclear D gene. The CDR3 covers 13 residues. Germline V gene sequence: CDR1 NSHNY, CDR2 SYGAGN. CDR3 loop: CASSDGEKTEVFF. The sequenced part of the CDR3 DNA is TGTGCCAGCAGTGATGGGGAGAAGACAGAAGTCTTC.

About this clone: Genes and germline are mouse. CDR3 amino acids: CTCSASGPYAEQFF. The covered CDR3 bases are TGCACCTGCAGTGCCTCAGGGCCCTATGCTGAGCAGTTC. This sequence joins TRBV1 and TRBJ2-1; D possibly corresponds to TRBD1 (5 bases). The read gets to within 1 residue of the CDR3 end, and the germline J gene fills in the rest. V was shortened by 3 bases and J by 3 bases, with 9 bases between the two germline ends. Germline loops: CDR1 NSQYPW, CDR2 LRSPGD (reference sequence). The CDR3 is made up of 14 amino acids.

A remark on this clone: The gene names given are mouse names. Read sequence stops 1 residue before the CDR3 end, and the germline J gene provides the missing end. V gene TRBV20 combines with J gene TRBJ2-5, with a possible D match to TRBD1 (5 bases). The CDR3 length is 13 residues. Between the trimmed V and J ends, which lost 2 bases and 2 bases, there was a span of 8 bases. Germline V gene lookup returns CDR1 GFQATS and CDR2 STVNSAI. The CDR3 loop reads CGARRQTQDTQYF. Partial CDR3 DNA: TGTGGTGCTAGGCGACAGACCCAAGACACCCAGTAC.

This clone was counted between two and nine times. The gene names here belong to mouse. The sequenced fragment ends 1 residue before the CDR3 boundary, so the rest is inferred from the germline J gene. The chain uses TRBV20 and TRBJ2-1, with 12 positions matching TRBD2. CDR3 length: 15 amino acids. V lost 4 bases and J lost 3; bases outside the gene matches: 4. Germline CDR1 and CDR2: GFQATS and STVNSAI. The CDR3 protein is CGATDWGGAYAEQFF. The part of the CDR3 DNA that was read is TGTGGTGCTACCGACTGGGGGGGCGCCTATGCTGAGCAGTTC.

To note about this clone: The genes are named according to mouse. Read coverage stops 1 residue before the CDR3 terminus; the germline J gene supplies the remainder. This chain joins TRBV1 and TRBJ1-4, with 11 nucleotides matching TRBD1. V was clipped by 4 bases and J by 6 bases; unmatched bases: 4. Per germline, CDR1 NSQYPW and CDR2 LRSPGD (reference sequence). The CDR3 runs 15 residues. The CDR3 is CTCSVPGQGDERLFF. CDR3 DNA, as far as it was read: TGCACCTGCAGTGTTCCGGGACAGGGGGACGAAAGATTATTT.

A remark on this clone: Gene names and germline match the mouse. The read ends 1 residue before the CDR3 terminus; that terminus is restored from the germline J gene. The J gene is TRBJ1-1, the V gene TRBV1; D unresolved. V was cut by 1 base and J by 7 bases, with 7 bases left in between. The CDR3 is 12 residues long. Germline V gene data show CDR1 as NSQYPW and CDR2 as LRSPGD (reference sequence). CDR3 DNA (partial): TGCACCTGCAGTGCAGTACGGGGAGAAGTCTTC. Translating gives CTCSAVRGEVF. The full-length CDR3 reads as CTCSAVRGEVFF.

About this clone itself: The gene symbols are mouse symbols. Incomplete CDR3 DNA: TGTGCCAGCAGCAATCAGGGAATATCAGACACCCAGTAC. It codes for CASSNQGISDTQY. The full CDR3 sequence reads CASSNQGISDTQYF. The chain couples TRBV5 to TRBJ2-5; perhaps TRBD1 as D (5 bases). The read terminates 1 residue before the CDR3 end, so the remaining end is supplied by the germline J gene. The CDR3 loop spans 14 amino acids. Between the trimmed V and J ends, which lost 5 bases and 5 bases, there was a span of 14 bases. The germline CDR1 and CDR2 sequences are LGHNA and YNLKQL (reference sequence).

In the case of this clone: Germline and genes here are mouse. The CDR3 region is CGASRGANSDYTF. CDR3 bases read: TGTGGTGCTAGTCGCGGAGCAAACTCCGACTACACC. The chain links TRBV20 to TRBJ1-2; D is uncertain. Read coverage stops 1 residue before the CDR3 terminus; the germline J gene supplies the remainder. V lost 3 bases, J lost 0 bases, and 8 bases lay in between. Germline CDR1 GFQATS, CDR2 STVNSAI. The CDR3 consists of 13 residues.

A word on this clone: Gene names are the mouse ones. Coverage ceases 1 residue before the CDR3 finishes, and the germline J gene fills in the end. This sequence joins TRBV1 and TRBJ2-5; TRBD2 agrees at 10 bases. This CDR3 comprises 16 residues. CDR1 and CDR2 (germline): NSQYPW, LRSPGD (reference sequence). J was trimmed by 0 bases and V by 3 bases; bases with no gene match: 3. The CDR3 DNA, read in part, is TGCACCTGCAGTGCCCGGACTGGGGGTAACCAAGACACCCAGTAC. Its translation is CTCSARTGGNQDTQY. The entire CDR3 is CTCSARTGGNQDTQYF.

As regards this clone: Mouse germline and gene names are used. Sequencing ends 1 residue short of the CDR3 end; the germline J gene provides the rest. This chain joins TRBV5 and TRBJ1-1; weak D call: TRBD1 (6 bases). Per the germline V gene, CDR1 is LGHNA and CDR2 is YNLKQL (reference sequence). This CDR3 has 16 amino acids. V lost 0 bases and J lost 0, with 11 bases in between. The CDR3 sequence is CASSQEKGHANTEVFF. Partial CDR3 DNA: TGTGCCAGCAGCCAAGAAAAGGGACATGCAAACACAGAAGTCTTC.

In the case of this clone: Each gene name is a mouse one. From the germline J gene comes the end of the CDR3, since the read stops 1 residue before it. V gene TRBV16 combines with J gene TRBJ2-7, with D perhaps TRBD1 (5 bases). The CDR3 totals 13 residues. Germline CDR1 and CDR2: SGHSA and FRNQAP. V gave up 0 bases and J gave up 5 bases, with 8 bases separating them. The CDR3 reads CASSLDAGHEQYF. The DNA read from the CDR3 is TGTGCAAGCAGCTTAGACGCAGGGCATGAACAGTAC.

Worth noting for this clone: The gene names given are mouse names. The CDR3 extends 1 residue past the end of the read, so its final part is completed from the germline J gene. The rearrangement links TRBV13-1 to TRBJ2-1, with no clear D. The V end was cut by 0 bases, the J end by 12 bases, with 4 bases between. The CDR3 covers 10 residues. Germline V gives CDR1 NSHNY, CDR2 SYGAGN. The covered CDR3 bases are TGTGCCAGCAGTGATGCAGTGCAGTTC. It specifies CASSDAVQF. The CDR3 as a whole reads CASSDAVQFF.

As concerns this clone: All gene names here are mouse names. The read terminates 1 residue before the CDR3 end, so the remaining end is supplied by the germline J gene. V usage is TRBV16 and J usage is TRBJ2-2; D call uncertain. Germline-derived CDR1 and CDR2 are SGHSA and FRNQAP. V was cut by 0 bases and J by 7 bases, with 3 bases left in between. This CDR3 has 12 amino acids. CDR3 DNA, as far as it was read: TGTGCAAGCAGCTTAGACGTCGGGCAGCTCTAC. Its translation: CASSLDVGQLY. The entire CDR3 reads CASSLDVGQLYF.

This clone appeared once. Mouse gene names apply. The read halts 1 residue ahead of the CDR3 end, with the missing end drawn from the germline J gene. The chain uses TRBV13-3 and TRBJ2-1; 10 nucleotides line up with TRBD2. Looked up from germline, CDR1 is NNHDY and CDR2 is SYVADS. The CDR3 loop spans 17 amino acids. The ends lost 4 bases at V and 0 bases at J; junction bases unmatched: 7. The sequenced part of the CDR3 DNA is TGTGCCAGCAGTCTCCAGACTGGGGGGCCTAACTATGCTGAGCAGTTC. Protein: CASSLQTGGPNYAEQF. The complete CDR3 sequence is CASSLQTGGPNYAEQFF.

On this clone itself: Germline and genes: mouse. From the germline J gene comes the end of the CDR3, since the read stops 1 residue before it. The chain carries TRBV1 and TRBJ1-3, with D unclear. V was cut by 1 base and J by 2 bases, with 9 bases left in between. The CDR3 length is 15 residues. Germline assignment: CDR1 NSQYPW and CDR2 LRSPGD (reference sequence). The DNA read from the CDR3 is TGCACCTGCAGTGCAGTCTCTCGGACTGGAAATACGCTCTAT. Its protein is CTCSAVSRTGNTLY. The entire CDR3 protein is CTCSAVSRTGNTLYF.

Comments on this clone: The gene names here belong to mouse. Read coverage stops 1 residue before the CDR3 terminus; the germline J gene supplies the remainder. The chain employs TRBV1 and TRBJ2-5; weak D call: TRBD1 (6 bases). The CDR3 loop spans 15 amino acids. Germline-derived CDR1 and CDR2 are NSQYPW and LRSPGD (reference sequence). Deletions cut 4 bases from V and 2 bases from J, with 13 bases between. Partial CDR3 DNA: TGCACCTGCAGTGGAGTTCCAGGGGTCCAAGACACCCAGTAC. Translated: CTCSGVPGVQDTQY. The entire CDR3 reads CTCSGVPGVQDTQYF.

In the case of this clone: Genes and germline come from the mouse. The CDR3 end lies 1 residue beyond the end of the read and is filled in from the germline J gene. This chain uses TRBV29 with TRBJ2-2, with D perhaps TRBD1 (6 bases). The V and J ends lost 7 bases and 0 bases respectively, with 12 bases between them. This CDR3 comprises 15 residues. Germline lookup yields CDR1 MSHET and CDR2 SYDVDS. The CDR3 reads CASTWDNANTGQLYF. The sequenced CDR3 bases are TGTGCTAGCACCTGGGACAATGCAAACACCGGGCAGCTCTAC.

In the case of this clone: Gene names and germline match the mouse. Read data end 1 residue before the CDR3 end; the end is taken from the germline J gene. The rearrangement joins TRBV13-2 to TRBJ1-1; the D gene is possibly TRBD1 (6 bases). The V gene lost 0 bases and the J gene lost 1 base, with 10 bases spanning the gap. The germline gives CDR1 NNHNN, CDR2 SYGAGS (reference sequence). The CDR3 sequence is 15 residues long. CDR3 sequence: CASGDAGERNTEVFF. The covered CDR3 bases are TGTGCCAGCGGTGATGCAGGGGAGAGGAACACAGAAGTCTTC.

On this clone itself: Germline and genes here are mouse. The CDR3 end is not reached by the read, which stops 1 residue before it; the germline J gene fills it in. This rearrangement joins TRBV2 to TRBJ2-2, with 10 bases fitting TRBD2. The CDR3 contains 15 residues. After removal of 8 bases from V and 2 bases from J, the junction contained 5 bases not matched to a gene. CDR1 is LGHNA and CDR2 is YSYQKL in the germline V gene. The covered CDR3 bases are TGTGCCAGCGGCCCGGGACTGGGGAACACCGGGCAGCTCTAC. This translates into CASGPGLGNTGQLY. The full CDR3 sequence reads CASGPGLGNTGQLYF.

As to this clone: All gene names here are mouse names. The read stops 1 residue short of the end of the CDR3; the missing end is completed from the germline J gene. V is TRBV14 and J is TRBJ2-5; D is perhaps TRBD1 (6 bases). The germline CDR1 and CDR2 sequences are SGHDT and FRDEAV. The germline V and J ends were trimmed by 5 bases and 0 bases, with 10 bases remaining between them. The CDR3 is 14 amino acids. The covered CDR3 bases are TGTGCCAGCAGACTACAGGGTAACCAAGACACCCAGTAC. It is translated as CASRLQGNQDTQY. From start to end, the CDR3 is CASRLQGNQDTQYF.

Comments on this clone: Genes here carry mouse names. The read ends 1 residue shy of where the CDR3 ends; the end is completed using the germline J gene. The chain combines TRBV1 with TRBJ1-1, with unresolved D. V was clipped by 2 bases and J by 6 bases, with 4 bases between them. The V gene's germline CDR1 is NSQYPW and CDR2 LRSPGD (reference sequence). This CDR3 is 11 amino acids long. The sequenced part of the CDR3 DNA is TGCACCTGCAGTGCAACAGCAGAAGTCTTC. Translating gives CTCSATAEVF. The full-length CDR3 reads as CTCSATAEVFF.

Comments on this clone: Genes and germline come from the mouse. The CDR3 goes on 1 residue after the read ends, and that part is filled in from the germline J gene. This chain joins TRBV19 and TRBJ2-5, with D tentatively TRBD1 or TRBD2 (5 bases each). This CDR3 has 10 amino acids. In germline, CDR1 is FNHDT, CDR2 SITEND (reference sequence). V dropped 7 bases and J dropped 5 bases, with 5 bases sitting between them. The CDR3 bases that were read are TGTGCCAGCGGGGGAGACACCCAGTAC. Translating gives CASGGDTQY. The whole CDR3 reads CASGGDTQYF.